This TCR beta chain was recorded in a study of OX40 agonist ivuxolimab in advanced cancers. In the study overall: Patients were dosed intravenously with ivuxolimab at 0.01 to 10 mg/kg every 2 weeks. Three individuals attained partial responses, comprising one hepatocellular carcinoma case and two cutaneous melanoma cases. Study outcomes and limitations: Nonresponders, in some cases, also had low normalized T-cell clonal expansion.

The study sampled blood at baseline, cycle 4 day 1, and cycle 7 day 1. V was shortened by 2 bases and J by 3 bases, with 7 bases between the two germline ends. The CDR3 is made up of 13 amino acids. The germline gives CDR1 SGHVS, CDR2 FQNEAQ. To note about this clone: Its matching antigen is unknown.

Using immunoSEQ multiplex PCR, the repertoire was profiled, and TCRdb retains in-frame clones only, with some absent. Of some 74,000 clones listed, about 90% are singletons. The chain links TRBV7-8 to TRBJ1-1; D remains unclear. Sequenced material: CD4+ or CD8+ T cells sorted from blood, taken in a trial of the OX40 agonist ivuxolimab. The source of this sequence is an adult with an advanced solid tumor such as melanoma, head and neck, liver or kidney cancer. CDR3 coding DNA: TGTGCCAGCAGCTTAACGGCAGACACTGAAGCTTTCTTT. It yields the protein CASSLTADTEAFF. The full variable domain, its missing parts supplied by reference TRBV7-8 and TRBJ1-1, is GAGVSQSPRYKVAKRGQDVALRCDPISGHVSLFWYQQALGQGPEFLTYFQNEAQLDKSGLPSDRFFAERPEGSVSTLKIQRTQQEDSAVYLCASSLTADTEAFFGQGTRLTVV.